The 10 T cell receptor beta chains listed next were all sequenced from one sample in a study of graft-versus-host responses after intestinal transplantation. TCRdb's copy holds only in-frame clones and misses some; the assay was immunoSEQ multiplex PCR. This repertoire shows over 65,000 clones, 91% found once; its top ten account for about 8%. Their antigen targets remain unknown. The material was unstimulated CD8+ T cells sorted from spleen or lymph node cells, obtained before transplant. The receptors originated from a human donor who was the organ donor for an intestinal transplant.

The chain recombines TRBV27 with TRBJ2-3; unclear D gene. The germline gives CDR1 MNHEY, CDR2 SMNVEV (reference sequence). V shed 5 bases and J shed 7 bases, with 10 bases lying between them. The CDR3 runs to 12 residues. CDR3 loop: CASSPPSNTQYF. CDR3 DNA sequence: TGTGCCAGCAGTCCACCATCAAATACGCAGTATTTT.

The chain recombines TRBV12-5 with TRBJ1-2; 7 bases line up with TRBD1. CDR1 is LGHNT, CDR2 FRNRAP, per germline. V lost 5 bases, J lost 6 bases, and 9 bases stayed unmatched. The CDR3 runs 14 residues. CDR3 sequence (DNA): TGTGCTAGTGGTGGATTGACAGGGTTAAATGGCTACACCTTC. Its translation is CASGGLTGLNGYTF.

V is TRBV7-3 and J is TRBJ2-1; D possibly corresponds to TRBD2 (7 bases). V dropped 5 bases and J dropped 5 bases, with 19 bases sitting between them. CDR3 length equals 16 residues. CDR1 is SGHTA, CDR2 FQGTGA, per germline. The CDR3 DNA sequence: TGTGCCAGCAGCCCTTTTGCGGGGGCCCTAAACAATGAGCAGTTCTTC. It codes for CASSPFAGALNNEQFF.

V and J are TRBV5-1 and TRBJ2-7; possibly TRBD1 for D (5 bases). The CDR3 sequence is 13 residues long. CDR1 and CDR2 from the germline V gene are SGHRS and YFSETQ. V was cut by 5 bases and J by 5 bases, with 14 bases left in between. CDR3 residues: CASSQGSGHEQYF. The CDR3, as DNA: TGCGCCAGCAGTCAGGGTTCTGGCCACGAGCAGTACTTC. Supplemented by reference TRBV5-1 and TRBJ2-7, the full variable domain reads KAGVTQTPRYLIKTRGQQVTLSCSPISGHRSVSWYQQTPGQGLQFLFEYFSETQRNKGNFPGRFSGRQFSNSRSEMNVSTLELGDSALYLCASSQGSGHEQYFGPGTRLTVT.

This chain connects TRBV11-2 to TRBJ1-5; D is perhaps TRBD1 (6 bases). Germline CDR1 is SGHAT and CDR2 is FQNNGV. V lost 5 bases and J 3 bases, leaving 14 bases between the germline ends. The CDR3 sequence is 15 residues long. CDR3 sequence (DNA): TGTGCCAGCAGCCACACCCCAGGGGTCAATCAGCCCCAGCATTTT. This sequence encodes CASSHTPGVNQPQHF.

Only one count was recorded for this clone. The chain is built from TRBV19 and TRBJ1-1, with D unclear. V dropped 7 bases and J dropped 8 bases, with 23 bases sitting between them. Germline CDR1 is LNHDA and CDR2 is SQIVND (reference sequence). The CDR3 loop spans 15 amino acids. The chain's CDR3 is CASTPRSAWASEAFF. The CDR3 DNA reads as TGTGCCAGTACCCCCAGGTCCGCTTGGGCCTCAGAAGCTTTCTTT.

This sequence joins TRBV21-1 and TRBJ2-7; TRBD2, the D gene given by the table, was not confirmed from the DNA. TRBV21-1 is listed as a pseudogene. The CDR3 loop spans 15 amino acids. This CDR3 reads CASTKTSGSGYEQYF. The CDR3 nucleotides read TGTGCCAGCACCAAGACTAGCGGGAGTGGGTACGAGCAGTACTTC.

The V call is TRBV7-9, the J call TRBJ1-1; D call uncertain. Trimming took off 10 bases at V and 1 base at J, with 19 bases between the two ends. The CDR3 runs to 15 residues. CDR1 is SEHNR and CDR2 is FQNEAQ in the germline V gene (reference sequence). The CDR3: CATHWEEWTNTEAFF. The CDR3 bases are TGTGCCACTCACTGGGAGGAGTGGACGAACACTGAAGCTTTCTTT.

This rearrangement joins TRBV30 to TRBJ2-1, with 8 bases that match TRBD2. V lost 3 bases to trimming and J lost 4 bases; unmatched junction nucleotides: 14. There are 17 residues in the CDR3. The germline V gene encodes CDR1 GTSNPN and CDR2 SVGIG (reference sequence). CDR3 region: CAWSRKGLAGIYNEQFF. CDR3 coding DNA: TGTGCCTGGAGCCGAAAGGGGCTAGCGGGCATATACAATGAGCAGTTCTTC.

This clone was found a few times. The chain joins TRBV10-1 to TRBJ2-7; TRBD2 agrees at 8 bases. The germline V gene encodes CDR1 WNHNN and CDR2 SYGVQD (reference sequence). There are 11 residues in the CDR3. The V and J ends lost 3 bases and 11 bases, in that order; junction bases with no gene match: 3. The CDR3 here is CASSDGREKYF. CDR3 bases: TGCGCCAGCAGTGACGGGAGGGAGAAGTACTTC.